This T cell receptor (beta chain) comes out of a study of OX40 agonist ivuxolimab in advanced cancers. For this clone: What it binds is unknown.

Study results and caveats: Some nonresponders likewise displayed low normalized T-cell clonal expansion.

The CDR3 consists of 19 residues. The protocol was immunoSEQ multiplex PCR, while the TCRdb copy is restricted to in-frame clones and leaves out a portion. Among about 51,000 clones listed, around 82% were seen once. The clonotype was recovered from an adult with an advanced solid tumor such as melanoma, head and neck, liver or kidney cancer. Sequenced material: CD4+ or CD8+ T cells sorted from blood, taken in a trial of the OX40 agonist ivuxolimab. The chain carries TRBV12-1 and TRBJ2-3; the table's D call, TRBD2, was not checked against the DNA. TRBV12-1 is tagged as a pseudogene. The CDR3 region is CASSFAGTSGGANTDTQYF. Here the CDR3 DNA reads TGTGCCAGCAGCTTTGCCGGGACTAGCGGGGGGGCCAACACAGATACGCAGTATTTT.